This TCR beta chain came from a study of cytomegalovirus exposure and HLA in healthy donors. At the level of the study: There were some 380 genotyped donors. Of these, roughly 82% fell in the genetic ancestry cluster associated with self-reported Caucasian donors.

In the PCR, 60 Vbeta and 13 Jbeta primers were used. Sequencing was performed with immunoSEQ multiplex PCR; in TCRdb, only in-frame clones are kept and a portion is missing. The sample yields 20,000 to 30,000 clones, roughly 79% seen once. On this clone itself: Its antigen remains unknown.

Study conclusions and caveats: Roughly uniform depth of sequencing across donors was assumed in presence/absence analyses. Most TCR sequences were uncommon, yet certain public TCRs appeared in many donors.

V lost 3 bases to trimming and J lost 4 bases, with 17 bases between them. Germline V gives CDR1 SGHRS, CDR2 YFSETQ. This CDR3 spans 17 amino acids. The rearrangement joins TRBV5-1 to TRBJ2-6, with D possibly being TRBD1 (6 bases). This sequence originates from a male donor in good health and CMV-seronegative. Source material: PBMCs. This CDR3 reads CASSSGTKSRGANVLTF. The CDR3 DNA reads TGCGCCAGCAGCTCTGGGACAAAATCCAGGGGGGCCAACGTCCTGACTTTC.